The sequence of this TCR beta chain was determined in a study of regulatory T cells in long-lasting Graves disease. Both iRepertoire HTBI primers and Arm-PCR of CDR3 regions were used to build the TCR beta libraries. TCRdb reprocessed the multiplex PCR reads via MiXCR and lists one record per CDR3 protein. The data hold approximately 500,000 distinct CDR3 sequences, with about a fifth observed a single time. Described time point: persistent/refractory GD, antithyroid drugs over 5 years with positive TRAb. The TCR library was prepared using RNA isolated from PBMCs. Graves' disease diagnosis used American Thyroid Association guidelines. Findings and limits, study-wide: The sample size was small, and this may have reduced accuracy. Thyroid tissue went unstudied; only peripheral blood was examined.

On this clonotype: Antigen specificity is unknown.

This CDR3 contains 16 residues. V lost 10 bases to trimming and J lost 7 bases; unmatched junction nucleotides: 16. Germline CDR1 is MDHEN and CDR2 is SYDVKM. The starting material was peripheral blood mononuclear cells (PBMCs), obtained when the disease was refractory, from a patient treated with antithyroid drugs. This TCR came from a female donor with Graves disease. The chain employs TRBV28 and TRBJ2-1; 10 nucleotides agree with TRBD1. The CDR3 protein is CANAQGGDRGHNEQFF. CDR3 nucleotides: TGTGCCAACGCCCAAGGGGGGGACAGGGGTCATAATGAGCAGTTCTTC.